The text below deals with one TCR beta chain. These data belong to a study of blood T cell repertoires in COVID-19. About the study: Material from acute and convalescent COVID-19 was sourced from the United States, Italy and Spain.

Trimming shortened V by 1 base and J by 4 bases, and 16 bases separated the two germline ends. Germline lookup yields CDR1 LGHNA and CDR2 YSLEER. This CDR3 has 16 residues. In the study's own analysis: Nucleated cell number was recorded as an estimate derived from reference gene primer amplification. Sequencing was performed with immunoSEQ multiplex PCR; in TCRdb, only in-frame clones are kept and a portion is missing. V, J and clone size are taken as reported in that table, and D and trimming were inferred from the DNA itself. The sample shows 200,000 to 250,000 clones, 85% to 90% of them seen only once.

The chain recombines TRBV4-3 with TRBJ2-5; D might be TRBD2 (6 bases). Sequenced: peripheral blood. The source of this sequence is a man under 40 with COVID-19, enrolled during active disease. In nucleotides, the CDR3 is TGCGCCAGCAGCCAAGGAGCTTGGAGGGGCCGAGAGACCCAGTACTTC. The encoded protein is CASSQGAWRGRETQYF.